The sequence of this TCR beta chain was determined in a study of blood T cell repertoires in COVID-19. Cohorts were determined from participant-reported clinical history. Germline CDR1 SGHRS, CDR2 YFSETQ. This CDR3 is 13 amino acids long. The V gene end was trimmed by 2 bases and the J gene end by 8 bases; junction bases not matched to a gene: 3. TCRdb keeps only in-frame clones here, not all; method: immunoSEQ multiplex PCR. The sample yields 250,000 or so clones, approximately 90% seen once. The gene calls are TRBV5-1 and TRBJ1-2, with 10 bases that match TRBD1. The receptor was derived from a woman younger than 45 with acute COVID-19. The sample taken for sequencing was PBMCs or T cells enriched from blood (not recorded which). DNA of the CDR3: TGCGCCAGCAGCTTCGGGACAGGGGCCGGCTACACCTTC. The encoded protein is CASSFGTGAGYTF.